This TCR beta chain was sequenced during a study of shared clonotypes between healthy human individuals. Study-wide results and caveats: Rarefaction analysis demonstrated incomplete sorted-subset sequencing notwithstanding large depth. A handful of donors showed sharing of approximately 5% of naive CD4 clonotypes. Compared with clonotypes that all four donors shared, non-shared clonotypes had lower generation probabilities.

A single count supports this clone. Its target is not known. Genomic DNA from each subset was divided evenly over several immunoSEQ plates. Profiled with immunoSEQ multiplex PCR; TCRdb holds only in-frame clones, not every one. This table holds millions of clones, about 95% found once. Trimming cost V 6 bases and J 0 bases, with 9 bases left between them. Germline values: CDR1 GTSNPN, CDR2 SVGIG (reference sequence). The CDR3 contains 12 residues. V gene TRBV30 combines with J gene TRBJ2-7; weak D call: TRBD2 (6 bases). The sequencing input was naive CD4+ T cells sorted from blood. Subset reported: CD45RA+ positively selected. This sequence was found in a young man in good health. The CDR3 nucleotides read TGTGCCTGTGGAGGGAACTCCTACGAGCAGTACTTC. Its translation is CACGGNSYEQYF.